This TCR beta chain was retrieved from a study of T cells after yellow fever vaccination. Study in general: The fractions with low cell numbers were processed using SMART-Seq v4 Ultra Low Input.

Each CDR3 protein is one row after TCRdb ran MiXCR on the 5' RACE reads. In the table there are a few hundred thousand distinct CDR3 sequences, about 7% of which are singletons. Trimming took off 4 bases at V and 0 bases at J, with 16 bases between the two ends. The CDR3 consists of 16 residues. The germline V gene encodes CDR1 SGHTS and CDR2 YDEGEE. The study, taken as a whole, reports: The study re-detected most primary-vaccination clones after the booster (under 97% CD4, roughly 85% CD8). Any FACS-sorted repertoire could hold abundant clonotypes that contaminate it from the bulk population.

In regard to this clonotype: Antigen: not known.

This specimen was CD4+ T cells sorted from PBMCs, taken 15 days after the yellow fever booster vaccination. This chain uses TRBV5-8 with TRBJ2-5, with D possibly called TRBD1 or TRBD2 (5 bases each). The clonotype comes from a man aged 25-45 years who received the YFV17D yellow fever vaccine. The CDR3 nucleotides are TGTGCCAGCAGCCTCGGGGCAGCGGCGAACCAAGAGACCCAGTACTTC. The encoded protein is CASSLGAAANQETQYF.